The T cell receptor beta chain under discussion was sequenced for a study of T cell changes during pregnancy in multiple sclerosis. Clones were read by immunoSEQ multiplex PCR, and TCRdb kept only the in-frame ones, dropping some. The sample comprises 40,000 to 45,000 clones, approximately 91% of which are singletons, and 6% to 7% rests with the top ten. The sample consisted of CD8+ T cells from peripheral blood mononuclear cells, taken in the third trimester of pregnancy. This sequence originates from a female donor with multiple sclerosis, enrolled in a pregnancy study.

As DNA, the CDR3 is TGTGCCAGCAGCTTAGTTGAGGGCTATGGCTACACCTTC. This translates into CASSLVEGYGYTF. The chain uses TRBV7-9 and TRBJ1-2, with no clear D. Trimming took off 1 base at V and 4 bases at J, with 7 bases between the two ends. The CDR3 runs 13 residues. The germline CDR1 and CDR2 sequences are SEHNR and FQNEAQ (reference sequence).